This T cell receptor (beta chain) was sequenced in a study of technical replicates of blood from a few donors. This clone has only a few counts. V was shortened by 2 bases and J by 3 bases, with 8 bases between the two germline ends. CDR3 length equals 13 residues. Germline V lookup: CDR1 SGHTA, CDR2 FQGTGA. The table came from immunoSEQ multiplex PCR; TCRdb's copy has only in-frame clones and leaves some out. The sample yields tens of thousands of clones, approximately 87% seen once. The sample consisted of PBMCs. The sequence derives from a human donor in good health. Some clones in this sample may be carry-over from other donors' samples. V is TRBV7-3 and J is TRBJ2-7, with unresolved D. The chain's CDR3 is CASSLGSNYEQYF. In nucleotides, the CDR3 is TGTGCCAGCAGCTTAGGCTCGAACTACGAGCAGTACTTC.